These 10 T cell receptor beta chains were sequenced from one sample in a study of patients and donors after allogeneic stem cell transplantation. Via MiXCR, TCRdb re-called the RT-PCR reads, giving one row per CDR3 protein. The sample gives over 130,000 distinct CDR3 sequences, about two fifths of which show up once; about 50% is in the top ten. The specimen sequenced was blood, either unsorted or a sorted T cell fraction (not recorded which). These receptors all stem from a human donor who was either an allogeneic HSCT recipient or a stem cell or donor lymphocyte infusion donor (not recorded which). It is not recorded whose cells these are; they may come from a transplant donor.

The chain employs TRBV7-9 and TRBJ1-4; TRBD1 agrees at 7 bases. Germline V gene lookup returns CDR1 SEHNR and CDR2 FQNEAQ (reference sequence). The CDR3 has 15 amino acids. The V and J ends lost 1 base and 8 bases, in that order; junction bases with no gene match: 7. CDR3 amino acids: CASSLVTGPAEKLFF. CDR3 DNA sequence: TGTGCCAGCAGCTTAGTGACAGGGCCGGCGGAAAAACTGTTTTTT.

This chain uses TRBV4-3 with TRBJ1-3; D unclear. Trimming pared 0 bases from V and 0 bases from J, leaving 3 bases between. Germline-derived CDR1 and CDR2 are LGHNA and YSLEER. The CDR3 totals 14 residues. The CDR3 DNA reads TGCGCCAGCAGCCAAGAAGGCTCTGGAAACACCATATATTTT. Translation: CASSQEGSGNTIYF.

The chain uses TRBV15 and TRBJ2-1, with D perhaps being TRBD1 or TRBD2 (5 bases each). CDR1 is LNHNV, CDR2 YYDKDF, per germline (reference sequence). This CDR3 is 15 amino acids long. The V end was cut by 2 bases, the J end by 3 bases, with 11 bases between. The CDR3 DNA reads as TGTGCCACCAGCAGACCGGGACGCCGCTACAATGAGCAGTTCTTC. It specifies CATSRPGRRYNEQFF. Supplemented by reference TRBV15 and TRBJ2-1, the full variable domain reads DAMVIQNPRYQVTQFGKPVTLSCSQTLNHNVMYWYQQKSSQAPKLLFHYYDKDFNNEADTPDNFQSRRPNTSFCFLDIRSPGLGDTAMYLCATSRPGRRYNEQFFGPGTRLTVL.

The rearrangement joins TRBV29-1 to TRBJ2-3; 8 bases line up with TRBD1. Germline CDR1 SQVTM, CDR2 ANQGSEA. The length of the CDR3 is 14 residues. V gave up 7 bases and J gave up 2 bases; unmatched junction bases: 8. The CDR3 sequence is CSAQQGVDTDTQYF. The CDR3 coding sequence is TGCAGCGCTCAACAGGGGGTAGACACAGATACGCAGTATTTT.

This clonotype was counted a few times. This chain connects TRBV20-1 to TRBJ1-5; maybe TRBD1 (6 bases). Trimming removed 3 bases from V and 5 bases from J, with 11 bases in between. Germline CDR1 and CDR2: DFQATT and SNEGSKA (reference sequence). The CDR3 consists of 13 residues. In DNA form, the CDR3 reads TGCAGTGCTAGTGTAGGGGGATATCAGCCCCAGCATTTT. This translates into CSASVGGYQPQHF.

This sequence joins TRBV13 and TRBJ2-5; the D gene is possibly TRBD1 (5 bases). The CDR3 sequence is 14 residues long. With 5 bases removed from V and 7 bases from J, the gap between germline ends came to 17 bases. Looked up from germline, CDR1 is PRHDT and CDR2 is FYEKMQ (reference sequence). The DNA for the CDR3 is TGTGCCAGCAGCCAAGGGGCCTCCGGTGGGACCCAGTACTTC. Its translation: CASSQGASGGTQYF. The whole variable domain, remainder taken from reference TRBV13 and TRBJ2-5, is AAGVIQSPRHLIKEKRETATLKCYPIPRHDTVYWYQQGPGQDPQFLISFYEKMQSDKGSIPDRFSAQQFSDYHSELNMSSLELGDSALYFCASSQGASGGTQYFGPGTRLLVL.

This clonotype occurred many times. CDR3 nucleotides: TGCGCCAGCAGCTCGCGGACAGGCGGGTATGGCTACACCTTC. Residues: CASSSRTGGYGYTF. V and J are TRBV5-1 and TRBJ1-2, with 7 bases identical to TRBD1. Looked up from germline, CDR1 is SGHRS and CDR2 is YFSETQ. V was clipped by 3 bases and J by 5 bases; unmatched bases: 7. The CDR3 length is 14 residues. The whole variable domain, remainder taken from reference TRBV5-1 and TRBJ1-2, is KAGVTQTPRYLIKTRGQQVTLSCSPISGHRSVSWYQQTPGQGLQFLFEYFSETQRNKGNFPGRFSGRQFSNSRSEMNVSTLELGDSALYLCASSSRTGGYGYTFGSGTRLTVV.

The chain uses TRBV12-3 or TRBV12-4 and TRBJ1-2; the D is unclear. The CDR3 totals 14 residues. Trimming removed 4 bases at V and 6 bases at J, with 15 bases between. The CDR3 bases are TGTGCCAGCAGTTCCCAACGAGGATGGGATGGCTACACCTTC. This encodes CASSSQRGWDGYTF.

Ten or more counts support this clonotype. The chain has TRBV5-1 and TRBJ1-3; unclear D gene. The germline CDR1 and CDR2 sequences are SGHRS and YFSETQ. The CDR3 runs to 14 residues. The V end lost 3 bases, the J end lost 3 bases, and 10 bases lay between the germline ends. CDR3 bases: TGCGCCAGCAGCTACGAGGAATATGGAAACACCATATATTTT. Protein sequence: CASSYEEYGNTIYF.

The J gene is TRBJ2-5, the V gene TRBV6-5; 8 bases agree with TRBD1. The CDR3 is 15 amino acids. The germline CDR1 and CDR2 sequences are MNHEY and SVGAGI. The junction had 7 bases not matched to a gene; V was cut back by 2 bases and J by 5 bases. In DNA, the CDR3 is TGTGCCAGCAGTTACACCGGGACAGGCTTCGAGACCCAGTACTTC. Encoded protein: CASSYTGTGFETQYF.